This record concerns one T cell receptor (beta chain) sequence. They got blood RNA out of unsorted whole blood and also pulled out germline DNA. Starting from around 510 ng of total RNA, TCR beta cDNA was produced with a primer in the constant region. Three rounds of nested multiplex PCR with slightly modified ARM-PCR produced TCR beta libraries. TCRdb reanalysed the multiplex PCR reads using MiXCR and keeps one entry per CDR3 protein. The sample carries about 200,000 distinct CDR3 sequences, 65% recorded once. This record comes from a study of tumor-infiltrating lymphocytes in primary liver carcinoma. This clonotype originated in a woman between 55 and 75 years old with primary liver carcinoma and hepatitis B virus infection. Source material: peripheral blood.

The CDR3, as DNA: TGTGCCAGCTCACGACTAGCGAGCTCCTACAATGAGCAGTTCTTC. This encodes CASSRLASSYNEQFF. V and J are TRBV18 and TRBJ2-1, with TRBD2 matching 8 bases. This CDR3 is built from 15 residues. Germline V gene lookup returns CDR1 KGHSH and CDR2 LQKENI. V was pared by 4 bases and J by 0 bases, with 2 bases of the junction left unmatched.